One and the same sample provided the 20 T cell receptor beta chains below, sequenced in a study of blood T cells in healthy people across ages. PCR was performed a second time for 7 to 11 cycles using a sample-barcoded 5' primer and a J-beta primer mix. TCRdb reanalysed the 5' RACE reads using MiXCR and keeps one entry per CDR3 protein. The table lists 750,000 to 1,000,000 distinct CDR3 sequences, about 27% of them singletons. The data were also submitted as part of a second study, on T cells of mothers and their children.

Sequenced material: blood. These receptors originate from a woman aged 40 to 55 in good health.

Comments on this clonotype: The junction departs from the called germline gene at one end, perhaps through a read error. The J gene is TRBJ2-3, the V gene TRBV7-7, with a tentative D call TRBD2 (6 bases). Per germline, CDR1 SSHAT and CDR2 FNYEAQ (reference sequence). This CDR3 has 15 residues. The CDR3, as DNA: TGTGCTAGCGGCCCCACGGGCGGGGTAACAGATACACAGTATTTT. This translates into CASGPTGGVTDTQYF. The full variable domain, completed using reference TRBV7-7 and TRBJ2-3, is GAGVSQSPRYKVTKRGQDVTLRCDPISSHATLYWYQQALGQGPEFLTYFNYEAQPDKSGLPSDRFSAERPEGSISTLTIQRTEQRDSAMYRCASGPTGGVTDTQYFGPGTRLTVL.

This clonotype was recorded a few times. The rearrangement joins TRBV12-3 or TRBV12-4 to TRBJ2-3, with D possibly matching TRBD1 (5 bases). The CDR3 is 12 residues long. Trimming took off 6 bases at V and 7 bases at J, with 11 bases between the two ends. The CDR3 spells CASRRQSHTQYF. The CDR3 region has the DNA TGTGCCAGCAGACGACAGTCACATACGCAGTATTTT.

This clonotype was counted many times. V usage is TRBV29-1 and J usage is TRBJ2-1, with a tentative D call TRBD2 (5 bases). Trimming shortened V by 2 bases and J by 7 bases, and 18 bases separated the two germline ends. Germline V lookup: CDR1 SQVTM, CDR2 ANQGSEA. The CDR3 length is 15 residues. DNA for the CDR3: TGCAGCGTTGAATTGAGGGCCCAACAGTTAAATGAGCAGTTCTTC. Its protein product is CSVELRAQQLNEQFF.

This clonotype was counted only a few times. This sequence joins TRBV7-8 and TRBJ2-5; 9 nucleotides agree with TRBD2. Losses at the gene ends were 2 bases for V and 2 bases for J; bases not matched to a gene: 6. Germline CDR1 and CDR2: SGHVS and FQNEAQ. The CDR3 is 16 amino acids. The CDR3 loop is CASSLMVSGGQETQYF. The DNA of the CDR3 is TGTGCCAGCAGCTTAATGGTTAGCGGGGGACAAGAGACCCAGTACTTC.

This clonotype occurred a few times. The rearrangement links TRBV12-3 or TRBV12-4 to TRBJ1-2; D unclear. The CDR3 is 14 amino acids. V lost 7 bases to trimming and J lost 6 bases, with 18 bases between them. The CDR3: CASTDLEGTNGYTF. The CDR3 coding sequence is TGTGCCAGCACCGACCTTGAGGGTACTAATGGCTACACCTTC.

The gene calls are TRBV28 and TRBJ2-1; TRBD1 aligns across 10 bases. Losses at the gene ends were 4 bases for V and 10 bases for J; bases not matched to a gene: 28. CDR3 size: 21 residues. Germline-derived CDR1 and CDR2 are MDHEN and SYDVKM. CDR3 DNA sequence: TGTGCCAGCAGTTCCCCGACAGGGGGCTTCTTCGGGGGGGCCACATTAAACGAGCAGTTCTTC. Its protein product is CASSSPTGGFFGGATLNEQFF.

This clonotype was recorded many times. The chain combines TRBV7-9 with TRBJ2-6, with a weak D call TRBD1 (5 bases). The length of the CDR3 is 15 residues. Trimming shortened V by 4 bases and J by 2 bases, and 9 bases separated the two germline ends. Germline V gives CDR1 SEHNR, CDR2 FQNEAQ (reference sequence). The CDR3 coding sequence is TGTGCCAGCAGCTCGCAGGGTACTGGGGCCAACGTCCTGACTTTC. Its translation: CASSSQGTGANVLTF.

This clonotype has only a few counts. V usage is TRBV6-2 or TRBV6-3 and J usage is TRBJ2-7; D gene unclear. The CDR3 runs 17 residues. The germline V gene has CDR1 MNHEY and CDR2 SVGEGT. V was clipped by 4 bases and J by 2 bases, with 21 bases between them. The CDR3 is CASSLGSQVTYPYEQYF. CDR3 bases: TGTGCCAGCAGTTTAGGATCGCAGGTAACTTACCCCTACGAGCAGTACTTC.

This clonotype has more than one count but fewer than ten. The chain links TRBV14 to TRBJ2-1, with 7 bases aligning to TRBD2. Germline CDR1 is SGHDN and CDR2 is FVKESK. This CDR3 contains 16 residues. V shed 1 base, J shed 0 bases, and the junction held 3 bases outside the gene matches. In nucleotides, the CDR3 is TGTGCCAGCAGCCAAGGGACTAGTCCCTCCTACAATGAGCAGTTCTTC. This translates into CASSQGTSPSYNEQFF.

The V and J genes are TRBV20-1 and TRBJ2-1; 10 bases fit TRBD2. V lost 1 base to trimming and J lost 0 bases; unmatched junction nucleotides: 6. Germline V gives CDR1 DFQATT, CDR2 SNEGSKA (reference sequence). This CDR3 has 17 amino acids. CDR3 loop: CSARGGKRGGSYNEQFF. The CDR3 coding sequence is TGCAGTGCTAGAGGTGGAAAGCGGGGGGGCTCCTACAATGAGCAGTTCTTC.

There are many counts of this clonotype. V gene TRBV10-3 combines with J gene TRBJ2-5; D ambiguous. Germline-derived CDR1 and CDR2 are ENHRY and SYGVKD. The CDR3 length is 12 residues. Between the trimmed V and J ends, which lost 2 bases and 3 bases, there was a span of 4 bases. The CDR3 protein is CAISERKETQYF. Here the CDR3 DNA reads TGTGCCATCAGTGAGAGGAAAGAGACCCAGTACTTC.

Only a few counts were recorded for this clonotype. The rearrangement joins TRBV28 to TRBJ2-4, with 9 nucleotides matching TRBD2. CDR1 and CDR2 from the germline V gene are MDHEN and SYDVKM. Trimming at V came to 2 bases and at J to 3 bases, leaving 8 bases not matched to a gene. The CDR3 runs 17 residues. CDR3 residues: CASSLASGGNVKNIQYF. CDR3 nucleotides: TGTGCCAGCAGTTTAGCCAGCGGGGGGAACGTCAAAAACATTCAGTACTTC.

This clonotype was seen ten or more times. This chain joins TRBV7-2 and TRBJ2-7, with 8 bases identical to TRBD2. Germline CDR1 and CDR2: SGHTA and FQGNSA. The CDR3 extends over 16 amino acids. Unmatched junction bases numbered 16, after V lost 5 bases and J lost 7 bases. In nucleotides, the CDR3 is TGTGCCAGCAGCCCTCCCGGGGGGGGCCTTATGGGAGAGCAGTACTTC. This translates into CASSPPGGGLMGEQYF.

This clonotype was picked up a small number of times. CDR3 DNA: TGTGCCAGCAGCTCGACCCCGACGGGAATTAAGGAGACCCAGTACTTC. It specifies CASSSTPTGIKETQYF. The V call is TRBV7-9, the J call TRBJ2-5; D may be TRBD2 (5 bases). This CDR3 has 16 residues. The ends were cut back, 4 bases at V and 5 bases at J, with 20 bases in the middle. The germline V gene encodes CDR1 SEHNR and CDR2 FQNEAQ (reference sequence).

In this sample, this clonotype turned up a few times. The rearrangement uses TRBV7-9 and TRBJ1-5, with D perhaps matching TRBD1 (6 bases). The CDR3 sequence is 14 residues long. Deletions cut 4 bases from V and 1 base from J, with 8 bases between. Per the germline V gene, CDR1 is SEHNR and CDR2 is FQNEAQ (reference sequence). CDR3 loop: CASSWGASNQPQHF. The CDR3 DNA is TGTGCCAGCAGCTGGGGGGCCAGCAATCAGCCCCAGCATTTT.

This clonotype was recorded at least ten times. The chain is built from TRBV4-1 and TRBJ2-5; D is undetermined. The length of the CDR3 is 16 residues. From germline, CDR1 is MGHRA and CDR2 YSYEKL. The ends were cut back, 3 bases at V and 4 bases at J, with 18 bases in the middle. CDR3 DNA sequence: TGCGCCAGCAGCCAGAACCCGACTGGAATAGGAGAGACCCAGTACTTC. It codes for CASSQNPTGIGETQYF.

V and J are TRBV12-5 and TRBJ1-2; 8 bases are a match to TRBD1. CDR1 is LGHNT, CDR2 FRNRAP, per germline. V shed 2 bases, J shed 4 bases, and the junction held 18 bases outside the gene matches. CDR3 length: 19 amino acids. This CDR3 reads CASGLIPFSAGGSSYGYTF. Here the CDR3 DNA reads TGTGCTAGTGGTTTGATCCCTTTCAGTGCAGGGGGCTCTAGCTATGGCTACACCTTC.

This clonotype showed up just a few times. This CDR3 reads CASSGGSQREQFF. The CDR3 DNA is TGTGCCAGCAGCGGGGGATCCCAGCGGGAGCAGTTCTTC. The chain links TRBV9 to TRBJ2-1, with D possibly matching TRBD2 (5 bases). The germline V gene has CDR1 SGDLS and CDR2 YYNGEE. V was cut by 3 bases and J by 10 bases, with 14 bases left in between. The CDR3 runs to 13 residues. Combining the CDR3 with reference TRBV9 and TRBJ2-1 gives the whole variable domain DSGVTQTPKHLITATGQRVTLRCSPRSGDLSVYWYQQSLDQGLQFLIQYYNGEERAKGNILERFSAQQFPDLHSELNLSSLELGDSALYFCASSGGSQREQFFGPGTRLTVL.

Regarding this clonotype: The conserved phenylalanine or tryptophan is not found at the CDR3 terminus, so this likely reflects a read error. V usage is TRBV20-1 and J usage is TRBJ2-7; no reliable D call. Germline CDR1 reads DFQATT; CDR2 reads SNEGSKA (reference sequence). The CDR3 has 16 residues. CDR3 protein: CSVRVLGSIFYYEQYY. For the CDR3, the DNA is TGCAGTGTTAGAGTACTCGGGTCCATCTTTTACTACGAGCAGTACTAC.

The J gene is TRBJ2-1, the V gene TRBV10-3, with D perhaps given as TRBD1 or TRBD2 (5 bases each). The CDR3 runs to 18 residues. Per the germline V gene, CDR1 is ENHRY and CDR2 is SYGVKD. The V end was cut by 6 bases, the J end by 6 bases, with 27 bases between. The CDR3 DNA follows: TGTGCCATCAGGAGAGGGGCGGGCACTGGTGAGGGTACCAATGAGCAGTTCTTC. Translated, it gives CAIRRGAGTGEGTNEQFF.